Detailed here is one T cell receptor beta chain. What it recognizes is unknown. This sample was taken from a study of cytomegalovirus exposure and HLA in healthy donors. Study-level findings and limits: Later analysis reportedly placed an Asian-associated ancestry cluster below the approximately 680-donor mean in N-insertions.

PCR amplification relied on 60 Vbeta primers (plus 13 Jbeta primers). Repertoires were generated with immunoSEQ multiplex PCR, while TCRdb's copy carries only in-frame clones and drops some. The sample contains just under 95,000 clones, roughly 86% of which appear only once. Losses at the gene ends were 6 bases for V and 0 bases for J; bases not matched to a gene: 7. This CDR3 spans 15 amino acids. Germline loops: CDR1 LNHDA, CDR2 SQIVND (reference sequence). The rearrangement uses TRBV19 and TRBJ1-1; 7 nucleotides agree with TRBD1. The sequencing input was PBMCs. This receptor was identified in a human donor in good health. CDR3 DNA sequence: TGTGCCAGTAGAGGACAGGCGGTTCTGAACACTGAAGCTTTCTTT. Translating it yields CASRGQAVLNTEAFF.